This TCR beta chain was sequenced in a study of blood T cells in healthy people across ages. Study results and limitations: Long-lived donors carried more naive CD4+ cells and greater diversity than aged donors. Without sorted subsets, naive and antigen-experienced compartments could not be conclusively compared.

Through a sample-barcoded 5' primer and a J-beta primer mix, a second PCR was run for roughly 6 to 12 cycles. TCRdb recomputed calls from the 5' RACE reads with MiXCR, one row per CDR3 protein. The sample carries about 1.8 million distinct CDR3 sequences, less than 50% recorded once. The V end was cut by 4 bases, the J end by 5 bases, with 14 bases between. CDR3 length: 14 residues. In regard to this clonotype: Antigen unknown.

This TCR came from a woman in her thirties or forties in good health. Sequences were obtained from blood. The gene calls are TRBV12-3 or TRBV12-4 and TRBJ2-5, with D tentatively TRBD1 (6 bases). This CDR3 reads CASSWDTGSETQYF. CDR3 nucleotide sequence: TGTGCCAGCAGTTGGGACACAGGGTCGGAGACCCAGTACTTC.